What follows is one TCR beta chain and its context. This sample was included in a study of technical replicates of blood from several donors. Germline V CDR1 and CDR2: SGHNT, YENEEA. CDR3 length equals 13 residues. Deletions cut 2 bases from V and 5 bases from J, with 10 bases between. Method: immunoSEQ multiplex PCR; TCRdb's copy keeps in-frame clones and lacks some. The data contain more than 65,000 clones, about 96% of them seen just once; the ten biggest clones take up about 0.33%. This sequence originates from a human donor in good health. The sample consisted of T cells isolated from PBMCs. This chain links TRBV11-3 with TRBJ2-7; possibly TRBD1 for D (5 bases). The CDR3 nucleotides are TGTGCCAGCAGCTTACTACAGGTCCACGAGCAGTACTTC. It translates to CASSLLQVHEQYF.